This T cell receptor beta chain was observed in a study of blood T cell repertoires in COVID-19. Study information: The analysed material was cDNA or gDNA that came from T cells, B-cell-depleted T cells, or PBMCs.

Trimming took 3 bases from V and 0 from J, leaving 14 bases between them. The CDR3 runs 16 residues. Per the germline V gene, CDR1 is KGHSH and CDR2 is LQKENI. In the study's own analysis: Nucleated cell number was recorded as an estimate derived from reference gene primer amplification. Clones were read by immunoSEQ multiplex PCR, and TCRdb kept only the in-frame ones, dropping some. V and J calls and clone size are those listed in that table; D and trimming were worked out from the DNA. Of fewer than 500,000 clones listed, roughly 85% are singletons. This sequence was found in a woman under 40 with active or convalescent COVID-19. The sample consisted of peripheral blood. V is TRBV18 and J is TRBJ1-1, with TRBD1 as a possible D gene (6 bases). CDR3 coding DNA: TGTGCCAGCTCACCGTCGGCAGGGGAGATGAACACTGAAGCTTTCTTT. This codes for CASSPSAGEMNTEAFF.